This TCR beta chain was sequenced during a study of cytotoxic CD8 clonotypes in ibrutinib-treated CLL (dated by TCRdb to the early 2020s). Looking at the study overall: The cohort included roughly 15 treatment-naive and eleven to twelve relapsed/refractory patients; about 18 were IGHV unmutated. Of the approximately 86 people in the trial, about two dozen had longitudinal samples available. Cryopreserved peripheral blood mononuclear cells were collected before treatment, at response, and at either disease progression or sustained remission. Samples at response were collected after a median of roughly twelve months of treatment, with a range of about 6 to 36 months. Partial responses were observed in about 25 patients and complete responses in 2; after a median follow-up of about 69 months, remission was maintained in roughly 15 patients and progression was observed in approximately twelve. An average of around 260,000 productive templates and 80,000 to 95,000 productive rearrangements was obtained per sample. General conclusions and limits of the study: At baseline, clonality was higher than in age-matched healthy donors and showed a strong correlation with circulating CD8+ T-cell counts. Public clonotypes were rare and either shrank or stayed stable during treatment, and the rise in clonality at ibrutinib response reflected expansion of private clonotypes. Clonality increased at ibrutinib response, stayed stable in sustained remission, and fell back toward baseline at progression. Sampling times were not matched between patients in sustained remission and patients whose disease was progressing, and lymph node repertoires were not examined.

Comments on this clone: Its antigen has not been determined. Within one base of it there is no much larger clone, and no base qualities were kept.

Approximately 2 micrograms of genomic DNA were extracted from cryopreserved PBMCs for TCR beta library preparation. High-throughput TCR beta sequencing was performed on longitudinal blood samples from CLL patients receiving ibrutinib monotherapy. The patients were enrolled in a single-center, open-label phase 2 trial of ibrutinib monotherapy. CDR1 and CDR2 are read off the germline V gene as MGHDK and SYGVNS. The CDR3 covers 14 residues, taking in both the cysteine and the phenylalanine. The kept DNA is CDR3 alone, 42 bases in frame from the first base. V loses 3 bases of germline sequence and J loses 4 bases, and the interval between the two ends is 13 bases. A MiSeq instrument was used for deep resolution sequencing, which targeted depths ranging from 1 in 1 million up to 1 in 200,000 T cells, with coverage averaging 10x for each clonotype. The immunoSEQ hsTCRB Kit was used to generate TCR beta libraries. The published analysis was carried out like this. ImmunoSEQ Data Assistant and ImmunoSEQ Analyzer were used for data analysis, and V, D and J genes were assigned according to IMGT definitions. Clonality was computed as one minus normalized Shannon entropy of productive rearrangement frequencies, ranging from 0 to 1. Only overrepresented clonotypes making up at least 0.05% of each patient's repertoire were included in the public clonotype analysis. Repertoires from roughly 13 age-matched healthy donors in immuneACCESS were used as clonality controls. The source is immuneACCESS, and TCRdb retained only in-frame sequences with V and J called. Part of the clones is not carried over; for the studies checked, unresolved V genes explain less than half of this, and the remainder is unexplained. V and J calls plus clone size are reproduced from that table; the DNA served to infer D and trimming. The sample has some 310,000 clones on record, about 80% of them singletons. The ten biggest clones cover 6.5% to 8.5% of the sample.

Sequenced material: PBMCs, taken before ibrutinib treatment. In this chain, TRBV25-1 is recombined with TRBJ2-7; the D region possibly corresponds to TRBD2 (5 bases align). This sequence originates from a human donor with chronic lymphocytic leukemia. The DNA is TGTGCCAGCAGTGAGTCCGGGATTTCATACGAGCAGTACTTC. Protein translation: CASSESGISYEQYF.